The sequence of this T cell receptor beta chain was determined in a study of T-cell reconstitution after alpha-beta-depleted transplantation in children. Of note for this clonotype: What it recognizes is unknown.

Construction of the TCRbeta library involved unique molecular identifiers. MiXCR, applied by TCRdb to the PCR reads, yields one record per CDR3 protein. The sample consists of about 1,000,000 distinct CDR3 sequences, roughly 29% of them appearing once. Study-wide results and caveats: Surviving thymic progenitors and recipient T cells were the source of high TCRbeta diversity at day 60 in some patients. There were reportedly several hundred expanded graft clones from which alpha-beta T cells came about two months after transplant. T-cell numbers and diversity one year post-transplant derived largely from freshly generated T cells.

Germline V gene sequence: CDR1 SGHRS, CDR2 YFSETQ. CDR3 size: 16 residues. After removal of 4 bases from V and 2 bases from J, the junction contained 9 bases not matched to a gene. This clonotype was obtained from a boy less than two years old who had a stem cell transplant for SCID, so the T cells may come from the graft donor. This chain uses TRBV5-1 with TRBJ2-5; 9 bases match TRBD2. The sample in question was PBMCs, mostly from graft donor cells, obtained 360 days after TCRalphabeta/CD19-depleted stem cell transplant. The DNA of the CDR3 is TGCGCCAGCAGCCCTGGCGGGGGGGCCGATCAAGAGACCCAGTACTTC. It translates to CASSPGGGADQETQYF.